Presented here are 25 T cell receptor beta chains from one specimen sequenced in a study of vaccination effects on CD4 cells after COVID-19. Sequenced by immunoSEQ multiplex PCR; TCRdb stores in-frame clones only, minus some. Here the sample spans about 45,000 clones, around 75% being singletons. Their specific antigens are unknown. Sequencing was preceded by expansion of antigen-specific CD4+ T cells with viral peptide pools in the ViraFEST assay. Culture proceeded for 10 days, and CD4+ T cells were then isolated. SARS-CoV-2 infection was confirmed by PCR in the person between March and December 2020. Source: CD4+ T cells from PBMCs cultured with a peptide pool, taken before COVID-19 vaccination. These receptors were taken from a human donor who had a prior SARS-CoV-2 infection.

The CDR3 sequence is CASSFRVNYGYTF. DNA of the CDR3: TGTGCCAGCAGTTTCCGGGTTAACTATGGCTACACCTTC. V and J are TRBV27 and TRBJ1-2; D is unresolved. Germline loops: CDR1 MNHEY, CDR2 SMNVEV (reference sequence). The CDR3 sequence is 13 residues long. V was shortened by 3 bases and J by 1 base, with 6 bases between the two germline ends.

The sample holds a few counts of this clone. The DNA for the CDR3 is TGTGCCAGCTTACCCTCGAGCGACTCCTACAATGAGCAGTTCTTC. This sequence encodes CASLPSSDSYNEQFF. The chain recombines TRBV18 with TRBJ2-1; D unresolved. Trimming took off 7 bases at V and 0 bases at J, with 13 bases between the two ends. Germline values: CDR1 KGHSH, CDR2 LQKENI. The CDR3 is 15 residues long.

This clone is a singleton in its sample. The chain uses TRBV3-1 (or the pseudogene TRBV3-2) and TRBJ1-2, with 7 bases that match TRBD1. The CDR3 sequence is 15 residues long. V dropped 4 bases and J dropped 0; count of bases not matched to a gene: 5. Germline CDR1 LGHDT, CDR2 YNNKEL (reference sequence). The CDR3 DNA sequence: TGTGCCAGCAGCCTAGCAGGGGGGGCTAACTATGGCTACACCTTC. Its protein product is CASSLAGGANYGYTF.

CDR3 protein: CASSLNPDSTPYEQYF. The CDR3 coding sequence is TGTGCCAGCAGCCTAAACCCCGACTCCACTCCCTACGAGCAGTACTTC. The chain carries TRBV7-6 and TRBJ2-7; D ambiguous. The CDR3 is 16 residues long. V shed 5 bases and J shed 2 bases, with 19 bases lying between them. Germline CDR1 and CDR2: SGHVS and FNYEAQ.

This chain uses TRBV18 with TRBJ2-5; D is ambiguous. Trimming took off 3 bases at V and 2 bases at J, with 7 bases between the two ends. CDR1 and CDR2 (germline): KGHSH, LQKENI. The CDR3 covers 13 residues. The CDR3 nucleotides read TGTGCCAGCTCACCTCTTGCGCAAGAGACCCAGTACTTC. Its protein is CASSPLAQETQYF.

This rearrangement joins TRBV5-1 to TRBJ1-2; D is uncertain. V was shortened by 1 base and J by 6 bases, with 13 bases between the two germline ends. Per the germline V gene, CDR1 is SGHRS and CDR2 is YFSETQ. CDR3 length: 14 amino acids. The CDR3 loop is CASSLLHGEDGYTF. The CDR3 DNA sequence: TGCGCCAGCAGCTTGCTTCATGGGGAAGATGGCTACACCTTC.

The rearrangement uses TRBV19 and TRBJ1-3; possible D gene TRBD1, 5 bases. Germline V gene lookup returns CDR1 LNHDA and CDR2 SQIVND (reference sequence). The CDR3 is 15 amino acids. Trimming pared 3 bases from V and 0 bases from J, leaving 9 bases between. CDR3 coding DNA: TGTGCCAGTAGTATCGTGGGGGGCTCTGGAAACACCATATATTTT. Protein sequence: CASSIVGGSGNTIYF.

This rearrangement joins TRBV29-1 to TRBJ1-1, with 8 bases matching TRBD1. With 6 bases clipped from V and 0 bases from J, the junction kept 9 bases outside the gene matches. Germline assignment: CDR1 SQVTM and CDR2 ANQGSEA. The CDR3 is 15 residues long. The CDR3 DNA is TGCAGCGTCGACAGGGGATGGGGAATGAACACTGAAGCTTTCTTT. Translating it yields CSVDRGWGMNTEAFF.

The chain is built from TRBV11-3 and TRBJ1-4, with D perhaps TRBD1 (5 bases). CDR3 length equals 15 residues. V lost 2 bases, J lost 4 bases, and 11 bases lay in between. The germline CDR1 and CDR2 sequences are SGHNT and YENEEA. The CDR3 DNA sequence: TGTGCCAGCAGCTTAAGGGACGGTTTTAATGAAAAACTGTTTTTT. Translating gives CASSLRDGFNEKLFF.

The rearrangement uses TRBV2 and TRBJ2-1; D gene unclear. This CDR3 is built from 15 residues. Germline CDR1 is SNHLY and CDR2 is FYNNEI. The V end lost 5 bases, the J end lost 0 bases, and 11 bases lay between the germline ends. The CDR3, as DNA: TGTGCCAGCAGTTCAGACGTGAGCTCCTACAATGAGCAGTTCTTC. Its protein is CASSSDVSSYNEQFF.

This chain joins TRBV7-8 and TRBJ2-7; 8 nucleotides line up with TRBD2. The CDR3 runs to 15 residues. V shed 1 base and J 0 bases; nucleotides not matched to a gene: 2. The germline V gene encodes CDR1 SGHVS and CDR2 FQNEAQ. CDR3 sequence reads: CASSLDGRVSYEQYF. The CDR3 bases are TGTGCCAGCAGCTTAGACGGGAGGGTCTCCTACGAGCAGTACTTC.

This clone is a singleton in its sample. The rearrangement links TRBV6-6 to TRBJ2-7; 9 bases are shared with TRBD1. In germline, CDR1 is MNHNY, CDR2 SVGAGI (reference sequence). The length of the CDR3 is 14 residues. V shed 5 bases, J shed 6 bases, and the junction held 8 bases outside the gene matches. CDR3 region: CASSPRDRVSEQYF. DNA for the CDR3: TGTGCCAGCAGTCCCAGGGACAGGGTGTCCGAGCAGTACTTC.

This rearrangement joins TRBV6-1 to TRBJ2-7, with D perhaps TRBD2 (6 bases). Germline loops: CDR1 MNHNS, CDR2 SASEGT. The CDR3 runs 16 residues. V was cut by 0 bases and J by 3 bases, with 15 bases left in between. CDR3 nucleotides: TGTGCCAGCAGTGAAGCTTCGGGAGTCCCTTACTACGAGCAGTACTTC. Translating gives CASSEASGVPYYEQYF.

The rearrangement joins TRBV5-1 to TRBJ1-1, with a possible D match to TRBD1 (6 bases). The CDR3 totals 15 residues. Germline V gene sequence: CDR1 SGHRS, CDR2 YFSETQ. The V end lost 0 bases, the J end lost 1 base, and 10 bases lay between the germline ends. CDR3 nucleotide sequence: TGCGCCAGCAGCTTGGAGGGACACTCGAACACTGAAGCTTTCTTT. Encoded protein: CASSLEGHSNTEAFF. The full variable domain, rest sourced from reference TRBV5-1 and TRBJ1-1, is KAGVTQTPRYLIKTRGQQVTLSCSPISGHRSVSWYQQTPGQGLQFLFEYFSETQRNKGNFPGRFSGRQFSNSRSEMNVSTLELGDSALYLCASSLEGHSNTEAFFGQGTRLTVV.

There are a few counts of this clone. The rearrangement uses TRBV3-1 (or the pseudogene TRBV3-2) and TRBJ2-3, with 7 positions matching TRBD2. The J segment lost 6 bases and the V segment lost 4 bases, leaving 7 bases of the junction unmatched. CDR3 length equals 14 residues. CDR1 and CDR2 from the germline V gene are LGHDT and YNNKEL (reference sequence). CDR3 sequence reads: CASSPAGVSDTQYF. In DNA form, the CDR3 reads TGTGCCAGCAGCCCGGCGGGAGTTTCGGATACGCAGTATTTT.

V and J are TRBV18 and TRBJ1-2; TRBD1 aligns across 9 bases. CDR1 and CDR2 (germline): KGHSH, LQKENI. The V gene end was trimmed by 3 bases and the J gene end by 6 bases; junction bases not matched to a gene: 11. This CDR3 contains 16 residues. CDR3 DNA: TGTGCCAGCTCACCGGGTACGGGACAGGGACGGGATGGCTACACCTTC. It is translated as CASSPGTGQGRDGYTF.

The rearrangement uses TRBV15 and TRBJ2-3; tentatively, D is TRBD1 or TRBD2 (5 bases each). Germline V CDR1 and CDR2: LNHNV, YYDKDF (reference sequence). The length of the CDR3 is 15 residues. The ends were cut back, 1 base at V and 0 bases at J, with 8 bases in the middle. The CDR3 DNA reads TGTGCCACCAGCAGAGGTGGGGGAAGCACAGATACGCAGTATTTT. Protein product: CATSRGGGSTDTQYF.

This clone came up a few times. The V call is TRBV24-1, the J call TRBJ1-1, with D perhaps TRBD1 (5 bases). Per germline, CDR1 KGHDR and CDR2 SFDVKD. This CDR3 contains 12 residues. V was shortened by 5 bases and J by 7 bases, with 10 bases between the two germline ends. The DNA for the CDR3 is TGTGCCACCAGTGTTGACGACAGTGAAGCTTTCTTT. It specifies CATSVDDSEAFF.

The genes are TRBV6-5 and TRBJ2-4; D is perhaps TRBD1 (5 bases). This CDR3 region has 16 residues. Germline V gene sequence: CDR1 MNHEY, CDR2 SVGAGI. Trimming left V 2 bases short and J 0 bases short, with 11 bases between. The DNA for the CDR3 is TGTGCCAGCAGTTACGTGGACACCCAAGCCAAAAACATTCAGTACTTC. Its protein product is CASSYVDTQAKNIQYF.

The chain employs TRBV6-6 and TRBJ2-7, with D maybe TRBD2 (6 bases). V lost 6 bases, J lost 3 bases, and 9 bases lay in between. Germline V lookup: CDR1 MNHNY, CDR2 SVGAGI (reference sequence). The CDR3 consists of 12 residues. CDR3 protein: CASRRLVYEQYF. The DNA for the CDR3 is TGTGCCAGCAGGCGACTAGTCTACGAGCAGTACTTC.

The chain links TRBV11-2 to TRBJ2-5; 12 bases fit TRBD2. CDR1 is SGHAT and CDR2 is FQNNGV in the germline V gene. V lost 2 bases, J lost 4 bases, and 14 bases stayed unmatched. The CDR3 length is 19 residues. The CDR3 reads CASSLSLSSGGAFGETQYF. CDR3 sequence (DNA): TGTGCCAGCAGCTTAAGCTTGTCTAGCGGGGGGGCCTTCGGAGAGACCCAGTACTTC. Full variable domain (remainder filled in from reference TRBV11-2 and TRBJ2-5): EAGVAQSPRYKIIEKRQSVAFWCNPISGHATLYWYQQILGQGPKLLIQFQNNGVVDDSQLPKDRFSAERLKGVDSTLKIQPAKLEDSAVYLCASSLSLSSGGAFGETQYFGPGTRLLVL.

The V call is TRBV29-1, the J call TRBJ2-3; D remains unclear. The CDR3 contains 12 residues. Trimming took off 4 bases at V and 0 bases at J, with 5 bases between the two ends. Germline V CDR1 and CDR2: SQVTM, ANQGSEA. CDR3: CSVATSTDTQYF. The CDR3 coding sequence is TGCAGCGTTGCAACTAGCACAGATACGCAGTATTTT.

The chain carries TRBV11-3 and TRBJ2-7; possibly TRBD1 or TRBD2 for D (5 bases each). The V and J ends lost 4 bases and 1 base respectively, with 11 bases between them. Per the germline V gene, CDR1 is SGHNT and CDR2 is YENEEA. CDR3 size: 14 residues. This chain's CDR3 is CASSSGRASYEQYF. CDR3 nucleotides: TGTGCCAGCAGCTCGGGACGGGCGTCCTACGAGCAGTACTTC. The variable domain in full, with the rest retrieved from reference TRBV11-3 and TRBJ2-7, is EAGVVQSPRYKIIEKKQPVAFWCNPISGHNTLYWYLQNLGQGPELLIRYENEEAVDDSQLPKDRFSAERLKGVDSTLKIQPAELGDSAVYLCASSSGRASYEQYFGPGTRLTVT.

The chain recombines TRBV15 with TRBJ1-3; D uncertain. This CDR3 spans 13 amino acids. CDR1 and CDR2 (germline): LNHNV, YYDKDF (reference sequence). Trimming removed 4 bases from V and 1 base from J, with 5 bases in between. CDR3 sequence: CATSIESGNTIYF. CDR3 DNA: TGTGCCACCAGCATAGAGTCTGGAAACACCATATATTTT.

The rearrangement links TRBV2 to TRBJ1-2; 7 bases match TRBD1. Germline trimming cut 4 bases from V and 8 bases from J; bases unmatched to any gene: 4. The CDR3 consists of 12 residues. CDR1 and CDR2 (germline): SNHLY, FYNNEI. CDR3 nucleotide sequence: TGTGCCAGCAGTGGACAGGGTCAGGGCTACACCTTC. It encodes CASSGQGQGYTF.